The rows below give T cell receptor beta chains drawn from one sample of a study of T cell responses to AZD1222 COVID-19 vaccine. Clones were read by immunoSEQ multiplex PCR, and TCRdb kept only the in-frame ones, dropping some. Of about 120,000 clones in the sample, roughly nine tenths were seen once. This specimen consisted of peripheral blood, obtained 28 days after the second AZD1222 dose. The receptors shown here come from an adult who received the AZD1222 COVID-19 vaccine. CDR3s include the opening cysteine and the closing phenylalanine or tryptophan. D genes are given only for firm matches.

V gene	D gene	J gene	CDR3 protein
TRBV10-1	TRBD1	TRBJ2-1	CASRKTTGGEQFF
TRBV5-8	TRBD1	TRBJ1-4	CASSLWGQGAPNEKLFF
TRBV9	NA	TRBJ1-1	CASSAMTSGTEAFF
TRBV7-2	NA	TRBJ1-4	CASSLGASTREKLFF
TRBV5-1	TRBD2	TRBJ2-5	CASTLGSGGWETQYF
TRBV6-5	NA	TRBJ1-2	CASSYVERDGYGYTF
TRBV4-1	TRBD2	TRBJ2-7	CASSLRGGSYEQYF
TRBV5-4	TRBD1	TRBJ1-1	CASSLGGGGRNTEAFF
TRBV6-2/TRBV6-3	TRBD2	TRBJ2-7	CASSYASGATYEQYF
TRBV7-2	NA	TRBJ2-7	CASSLDPTDHEQYF
TRBV27	NA	TRBJ1-6	CASSLSQDTISSYNSPLHF
TRBV19	TRBD2	TRBJ2-1	CASSRLAGPYNEQFF
TRBV5-1	TRBD1	TRBJ2-2	CASSTYRGTGELFF
TRBV18	NA	TRBJ1-1	CASSPPGLGVNTEAFF
TRBV5-1	NA	TRBJ1-1	CASSLEPLINTEAFF
TRBV5-1	NA	TRBJ2-7	CASSLVHSYEQYF
TRBV6-5	NA	TRBJ1-2	CASSYSRQPGGYTF
TRBV5-1	TRBD2	TRBJ2-7	CASSVVSGGQSSYEQYF
TRBV3-1/TRBV3-2	NA	TRBJ2-3	CASSQGGSGTQYF
TRBV29-1	NA	TRBJ2-7	CSVVLQSFSYEQYF
TRBV6-5	NA	TRBJ2-7	CASSYGGEQYF
TRBV27	TRBD2	TRBJ2-3	CASSPRLAGATDTQYF
TRBV6-2/TRBV6-3	TRBD1	TRBJ2-5	CASSRTGRRTGETQYF
TRBV30	TRBD2	TRBJ2-5	CAWSRGVEETQYF
TRBV11-3	NA	TRBJ1-1	CASSLDGDVAEAFF
TRBV18	NA	TRBJ2-7	CASSPGFLYEQYF
TRBV5-6	TRBD1	TRBJ1-6	CASSFPGQRASPLHF
TRBV23-1	NA	TRBJ1-1	CASSQSGMNTEAFF
TRBV12-3/TRBV12-4	NA	TRBJ2-3	CASGGWTDTQYF
TRBV6-2/TRBV6-3	TRBD1	TRBJ1-1	CASSRQGQNTEAFF
TRBV5-1	TRBD1	TRBJ2-1	CASSTRDSYNEQFF
TRBV18	NA	TRBJ1-1	CASSSYGTVGINTEAFF
TRBV5-8	TRBD1	TRBJ1-1	CASSFFRGPRNTEAFF
TRBV7-3	TRBD1	TRBJ1-2	CASSPTGGNGGYTF
TRBV2	TRBD1	TRBJ2-3	CASSGLQGAGTDTQYF
TRBV9	NA	TRBJ2-6	CASSPGVGIRQFSGANVLTF
TRBV7-9	NA	TRBJ1-2	CASSPRQDLRYGYTF
TRBV6-2/TRBV6-3	TRBD1	TRBJ2-1	CASSPSGQGAREQFF
TRBV6-6	NA	TRBJ1-5	CASSYEKSGNQPQHF
TRBV7-2	NA	TRBJ1-4	CASSLGGRVNEKLFF
TRBV6-5	NA	TRBJ1-6	CASSYSTRNSPLHF
TRBV2	NA	TRBJ2-7	CASSLLSYEQYF
TRBV11-2	TRBD1	TRBJ1-6	CASSLGGTGASPLHF
TRBV28	NA	TRBJ1-2	CASSLGLYGYTF
TRBV27	NA	TRBJ1-2	CASSLGPGRGYTF
TRBV6-5	NA	TRBJ1-3	CASIGSGNTIYF
TRBV5-6	NA	TRBJ2-1	CASSLWRSYNEQFF
TRBV5-1	NA	TRBJ2-7	CASKLGSSYEQYF
TRBV5-8	NA	TRBJ2-7	CASSLAEIASSDEQYF
TRBV12-5	TRBD1	TRBJ2-7	CASGSGQGGAWEQYF
TRBV2	NA	TRBJ1-1	CASSAGQMNTEAFF
TRBV6-5	NA	TRBJ1-2	CASTQWGRTNYGYTF
TRBV5-4	NA	TRBJ1-1	CASSLLGGGNTEAFF
TRBV24-1	TRBD2	TRBJ2-7	CATSDSRTSGKYEQYF
TRBV5-4	NA	TRBJ1-1	CASSGGVMNTEAFF
TRBV29-1	TRBD1	TRBJ2-7	CSAVGQEAYEQYF
TRBV6-5	NA	TRBJ1-4	CASSRTPTNEKLFF
TRBV7-9	TRBD1	TRBJ2-2	CASSSPRGLGGELFF
TRBV2	NA	TRBJ2-1	CASSLARYNEQFF
TRBV4-3	NA	TRBJ2-7	CASSQEITGQTYEQYF